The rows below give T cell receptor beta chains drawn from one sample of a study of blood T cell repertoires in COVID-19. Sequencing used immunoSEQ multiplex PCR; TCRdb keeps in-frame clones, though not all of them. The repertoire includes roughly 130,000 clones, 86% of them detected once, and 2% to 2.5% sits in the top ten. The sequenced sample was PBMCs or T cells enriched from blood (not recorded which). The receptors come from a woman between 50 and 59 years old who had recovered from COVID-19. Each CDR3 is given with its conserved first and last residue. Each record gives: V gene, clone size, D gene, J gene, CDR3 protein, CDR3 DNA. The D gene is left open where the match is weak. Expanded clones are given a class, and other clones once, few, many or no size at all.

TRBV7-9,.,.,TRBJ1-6,CASSPTGGANSPLHF,TGTGCCAGCAGCCCGACTGGGGGGGCGAATTCACCCCTCCACTTT
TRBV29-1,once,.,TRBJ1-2,CSVEGFTRNYGYTF,TGCAGCGTTGAAGGGTTCACCAGGAACTATGGCTACACCTTC
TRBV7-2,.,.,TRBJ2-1,CASSSGDSSGNEQFF,TGTGCCAGCAGCTCCGGGGACTCTTCGGGCAATGAGCAGTTCTTC
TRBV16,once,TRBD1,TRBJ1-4,CASSQFTGDKGEKLFF,TGTGCCAGCAGCCAATTTACAGGGGACAAGGGCGAAAAACTGTTTTTT
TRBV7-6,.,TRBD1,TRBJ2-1,CASSLAEGDRGGNEQFF,TGTGCCAGCAGCCTCGCCGAGGGGGACAGGGGAGGCAATGAGCAGTTCTTC
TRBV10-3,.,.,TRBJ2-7,CAISVGQQMYEQYF,TGTGCCATCAGTGTTGGACAGCAGATGTACGAGCAGTACTTC
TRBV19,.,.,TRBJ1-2,CASRGGIGYTF,TGTGCCAGTAGAGGGGGTATTGGCTACACCTTC
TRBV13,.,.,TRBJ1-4,CASSTQGINEKLFF,TGTGCCAGCAGCACCCAGGGGATTAATGAAAAACTGTTTTTT
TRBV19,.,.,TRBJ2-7,CASSIELASSYEQYF,TGTGCCAGTAGTATAGAATTAGCCAGCTCCTACGAGCAGTACTTC
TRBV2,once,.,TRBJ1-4,CASSPLSLLFF,TGTGCCAGCAGCCCCCTATCTCTTCTGTTTTTT
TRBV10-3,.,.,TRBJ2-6,CAISRETGANVLTF,TGTGCCATCAGCCGAGAGACTGGGGCCAACGTCCTGACTTTC
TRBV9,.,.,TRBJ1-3,CASSPPGGNTIYF,TGTGCCAGCAGCCCCCCCGGGGGAAACACCATATATTTT
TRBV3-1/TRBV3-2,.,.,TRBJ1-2,CASSQADYGYTF,TGTGCCAGCAGCCAAGCTGACTATGGCTACACCTTC
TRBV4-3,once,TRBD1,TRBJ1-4,CASSQDRQGGEKLFF,TGCGCCAGCAGCCAAGATAGGCAGGGGGGTGAAAAACTGTTTTTT
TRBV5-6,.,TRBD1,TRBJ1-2,CASSTGTGGLGYTF,TGTGCCAGCAGCACAGGGACAGGGGGCCTTGGCTACACCTTC
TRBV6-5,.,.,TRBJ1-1,CASSWTDMNTEAFF,TGTGCCAGCAGTTGGACAGATATGAACACTGAAGCTTTCTTT
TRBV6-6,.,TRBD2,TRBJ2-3,CASSPELAGGSTDTQYF,TGTGCCAGCAGTCCTGAACTAGCGGGGGGCAGCACAGATACGCAGTATTTT
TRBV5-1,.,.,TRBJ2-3,CATHEGVYSTDTQYF,TGCGCCACCCACGAAGGGGTGTACTCCACAGATACGCAGTATTTT
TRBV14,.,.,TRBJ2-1,CASSHAMTVARNEQFF,TGTGCCAGCAGCCATGCGATGACAGTTGCTAGGAATGAGCAGTTCTTC
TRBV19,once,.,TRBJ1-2,CASTNSRVEGYTF,TGTGCCAGTACCAATAGCAGGGTTGAAGGCTACACCTTC
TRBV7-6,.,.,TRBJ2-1,CASSLNPGWTGGHNEQFF,TGTGCCAGCAGCTTAAACCCGGGGTGGACTGGTGGGCACAATGAGCAGTTCTTC
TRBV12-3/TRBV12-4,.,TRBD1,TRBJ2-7,CASSRQGNEQYF,TGTGCCAGCAGCAGACAGGGGAACGAGCAGTACTTC
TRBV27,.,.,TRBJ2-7,CASRWSPSREQYF,TGTGCCAGTCGGTGGTCACCCTCGAGAGAGCAGTACTTC
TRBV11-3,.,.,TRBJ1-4,CASSLAGLINEKLFF,TGTGCCAGCAGCTTAGCGGGATTGATTAATGAAAAACTGTTTTTT
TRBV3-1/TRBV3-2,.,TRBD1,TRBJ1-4,CASSQDPVDRVANEKLFF,TGTGCCAGCAGCCAAGATCCCGTAGACAGGGTAGCTAATGAAAAACTGTTTTTT
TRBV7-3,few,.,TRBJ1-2,CASSFPRSNGYTF,TGTGCCAGCAGCTTCCCCCGGAGCAATGGCTACACCTTC
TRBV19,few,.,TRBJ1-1,CASRNLGGTEAFF,TGTGCCAGTAGGAACCTCGGGGGGACTGAAGCTTTCTTT
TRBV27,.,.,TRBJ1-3,CASSFSIDSGNTIYF,TGTGCCAGCAGTTTTAGCATCGACTCTGGAAACACCATATATTTT
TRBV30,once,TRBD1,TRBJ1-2,CAWRTGGFDGYTF,TGTGCCTGGAGGACAGGGGGCTTCGATGGCTACACCTTC
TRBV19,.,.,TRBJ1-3,CASRRGAPGNTIYF,TGTGCCAGTAGGCGGGGGGCCCCTGGAAACACCATATATTTT
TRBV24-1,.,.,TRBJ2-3,CATSDLQRTDTQYF,TGTGCCACCAGTGATTTGCAGAGGACAGATACGCAGTATTTT
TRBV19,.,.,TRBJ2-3,CASSPGGLGTDTQYF,TGTGCCAGTAGTCCCGGGGGGCTGGGCACAGATACGCAGTATTTT
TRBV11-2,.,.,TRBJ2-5,CASSLAASGKTQYF,TGTGCCAGCAGCTTAGCGGCTTCGGGGAAGACCCAGTACTTC
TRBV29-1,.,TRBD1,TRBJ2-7,CSVEDRGQGGSYEQYF,TGCAGCGTTGAAGATCGGGGACAGGGTGGGTCCTACGAGCAGTACTTC
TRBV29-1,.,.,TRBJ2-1,CSVGRGDNEQFF,TGCAGCGTGGGGCGGGGCGACAATGAGCAGTTCTTC
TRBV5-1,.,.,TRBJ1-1,CASSFWAGLEAFF,TGCGCCAGCAGCTTTTGGGCAGGGCTTGAAGCTTTCTTT
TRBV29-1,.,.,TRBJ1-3,CSVEEIAGNTIYF,TGCAGCGTTGAAGAGATAGCTGGAAACACCATATATTTT
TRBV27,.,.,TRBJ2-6,CASSSERRRSGANVLTF,TGTGCCAGCAGTTCAGAAAGGCGGAGGTCTGGGGCCAACGTCCTGACTTTC
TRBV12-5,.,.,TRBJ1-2,CASGSPGEATNFYTF,TGTGCTAGTGGTTCACCCGGTGAGGCGACTAATTTCTACACCTTC
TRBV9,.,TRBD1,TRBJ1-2,CASNRFGDRATSNYGYTF,TGTGCCAGCAATAGGTTTGGGGACAGAGCTACCTCTAACTATGGCTACACCTTC
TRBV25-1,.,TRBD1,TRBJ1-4,CASSKTGGGEKLFF,TGTGCCAGCAGTAAGACAGGGGGCGGCGAAAAACTGTTTTTT
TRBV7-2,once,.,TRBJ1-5,CASSLAAGAGWPQHF,TGTGCCAGCAGCTTAGCGGCAGGGGCTGGTTGGCCCCAGCATTTT
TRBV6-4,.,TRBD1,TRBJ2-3,CASSDQNGQGEDTQYF,TGTGCCAGCAGTGATCAAAATGGACAGGGGGAAGATACGCAGTATTTT
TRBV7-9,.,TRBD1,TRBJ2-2,CASSPGTGNTGELFF,TGTGCCAGCAGCCCGGGGACAGGGAACACCGGGGAGCTGTTTTTT
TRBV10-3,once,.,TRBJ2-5,CAISESTRAEETQYF,TGTGCCATCAGTGAGAGCACTAGAGCCGAAGAGACCCAGTACTTC
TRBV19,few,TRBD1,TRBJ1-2,CASRRDRRNYGYTF,TGTGCCAGTAGACGGGACAGGAGAAACTATGGCTACACCTTC
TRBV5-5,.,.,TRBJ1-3,CASSLSSRARSGNTIYF,TGTGCCAGCAGCTTATCATCCAGGGCCCGTTCTGGAAACACCATATATTTT
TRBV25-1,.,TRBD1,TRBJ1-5,CASNNDRGWPNQPQHF,TGTGCCAGCAACAACGACAGGGGGTGGCCCAATCAGCCCCAGCATTTT